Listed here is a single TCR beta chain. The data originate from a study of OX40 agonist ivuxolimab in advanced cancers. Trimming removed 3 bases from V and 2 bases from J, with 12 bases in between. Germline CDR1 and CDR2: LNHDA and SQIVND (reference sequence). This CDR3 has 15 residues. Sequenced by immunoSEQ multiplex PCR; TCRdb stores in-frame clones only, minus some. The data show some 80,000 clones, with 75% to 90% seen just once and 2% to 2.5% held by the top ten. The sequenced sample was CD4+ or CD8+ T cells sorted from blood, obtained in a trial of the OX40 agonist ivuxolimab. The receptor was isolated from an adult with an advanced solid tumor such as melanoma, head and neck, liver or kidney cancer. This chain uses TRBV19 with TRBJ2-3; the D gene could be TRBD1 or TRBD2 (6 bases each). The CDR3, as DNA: TGTGCCAGTAGTATCGTCCGGGGGCCCACAGATACGCAGTATTTT. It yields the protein CASSIVRGPTDTQYF.